The source of this T cell receptor beta chain is a study of blood T cell repertoires in COVID-19. On the study more broadly: PBMCs, B-cell-depleted T cells, or T cells provided the cDNA or gDNA that made up the material.

Only a few counts were recorded for this clone. In the original workflow: Estimates of nucleated cell counts were drawn from the amplification of reference gene primers. Assay used: immunoSEQ multiplex PCR; TCRdb lists only in-frame clones, some missing. The D gene and trimming were derived from the DNA, and the V and J assignments and clone size from that table. Of about 170,000 clones listed, 87% are singletons. Germline values: CDR1 LGHDT, CDR2 YNNKEL (reference sequence). There are 14 residues in the CDR3. The V and J ends lost 2 bases and 4 bases respectively, with 10 bases between them. V usage is TRBV3-1 (or the pseudogene TRBV3-2) and J usage is TRBJ2-3, with D tentatively TRBD1 (5 bases). The sequence derives from a woman between 45 and 65 years old who had recovered from COVID-19. The sample consisted of PBMCs or T cells enriched from blood (not recorded which). This CDR3 reads CASSQSQGADTQYF. CDR3 bases: TGTGCCAGCAGCCAAAGTCAAGGGGCAGATACGCAGTATTTT.